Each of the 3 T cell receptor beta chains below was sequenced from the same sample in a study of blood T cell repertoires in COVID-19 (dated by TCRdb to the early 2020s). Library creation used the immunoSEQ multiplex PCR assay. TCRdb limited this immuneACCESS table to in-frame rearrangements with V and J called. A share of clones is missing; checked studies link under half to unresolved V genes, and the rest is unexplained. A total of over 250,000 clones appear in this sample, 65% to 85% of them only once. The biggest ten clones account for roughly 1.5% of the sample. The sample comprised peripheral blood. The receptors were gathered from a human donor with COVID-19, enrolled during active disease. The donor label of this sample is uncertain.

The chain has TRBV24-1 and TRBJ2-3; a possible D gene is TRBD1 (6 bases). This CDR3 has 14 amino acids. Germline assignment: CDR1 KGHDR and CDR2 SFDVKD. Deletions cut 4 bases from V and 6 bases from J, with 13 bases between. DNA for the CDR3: TGTGCCACCAGTGAGGGGACATGGTCGGATACGCAGTATTTT. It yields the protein CATSEGTWSDTQYF.

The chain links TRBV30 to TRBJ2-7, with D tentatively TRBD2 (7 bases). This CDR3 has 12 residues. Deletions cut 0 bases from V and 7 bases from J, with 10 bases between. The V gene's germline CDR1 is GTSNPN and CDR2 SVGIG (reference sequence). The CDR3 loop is CAWSVGGAEQYF. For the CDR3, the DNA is TGTGCCTGGAGTGTAGGGGGGGCTGAGCAGTACTTC.

The CDR3 DNA reads TGTGCCAGCACCTCCGGAGGGGGCGGCAATGGCTACACCTTC. This translates into CASTSGGGGNGYTF. The V and J genes are TRBV5-4 and TRBJ1-2; 7 nucleotides agree with TRBD1. The V gene end was trimmed by 6 bases and the J gene end by 6 bases; junction bases not matched to a gene: 11. In germline, CDR1 is SGHNT, CDR2 YYREEE (reference sequence). The CDR3 has 14 residues.